The 28 T cell receptor beta chains in this list originate from one sample, sequenced in a study of CD8+CD57+ T cells in acquired aplastic anemia. It was genomic DNA that served as the template for profiling TCR beta VDJ and CDR3. Using its own MiXCR run on the reads, TCRdb lists one record per CDR3 protein. The repertoire holds a few hundred thousand distinct CDR3 sequences, around 49% seen once, with nearly 20% in the top ten. The authors sequenced patients whose flow cytometry had shown CD8+CD57+ cell expansion. Sequencing was done on a sample of sorted CD4+, CD8+, or CD8+CD57+ T cells (not recorded which) from PBMCs. Source of these receptors: a human donor with aplastic anemia.

This clonotype was observed at least ten times. This sequence joins TRBV10-1 and TRBJ2-7, with 11 bases aligning to TRBD1. The CDR3 spans 17 residues. The germline gives CDR1 WNHNN, CDR2 SYGVQD (reference sequence). Trimming took 3 bases from V and 2 from J; bases not matched to a gene: 9. CDR3 bases: TGCGCCAGCAGTGACGGGGACAGGGGGTCTGTCGCCTACGAGCAGTACTTC. Amino acid sequence: CASSDGDRGSVAYEQYF.

Turning to this clonotype: A much larger clone differs from this one at a single base, so this may be a read error. The chain uses TRBV19 and TRBJ2-5; D unresolved. The length of the CDR3 is 16 residues. Deletions cut 7 bases from V and 5 bases from J, with 23 bases between. Per the germline V gene, CDR1 is LNHDA and CDR2 is SQIVND (reference sequence). CDR3 sequence reads: CASTPRVSRLVETQYF. The CDR3 bases are TGTGCCAGTACCCCAAGGGTCAGCCGCCTCGTGGAGACCCAGTACTTC.

This clonotype was seen repeatedly, ten times or more. This sequence joins TRBV7-6 and TRBJ2-2; 10 positions agree with TRBD1. V shed 5 bases, J shed 2 bases, and the junction held 2 bases outside the gene matches. Germline V CDR1 and CDR2: SGHVS, FNYEAQ. This CDR3 is built from 15 residues. The CDR3, as DNA: TGTGCCAGCAGCCGGACAGGGGGTAACACCGGGGAGCTGTTTTTT. Translating gives CASSRTGGNTGELFF.

J is TRBJ1-5 and V is TRBV12-3 or TRBV12-4; D is unresolved. Trimming left V 1 base short and J 2 bases short, with 9 bases between. The CDR3 length is 15 residues. The CDR3 bases are TGTGCCAGCAGTTTAGAGTTAGCTGGCAATCAGCCCCAGCATTTT. Translated: CASSLELAGNQPQHF.

As concerns this clonotype: As the CDR3 is not closed by the conserved phenylalanine or tryptophan, this likely results from a read error. This sequence joins TRBV19 and TRBJ2-7, with unresolved D. Deletions cut 3 bases from V and 8 bases from J, with 17 bases between. This CDR3 comprises 14 residues. Germline-derived CDR1 and CDR2 are LNHDA and SQIVND (reference sequence). The CDR3 sequence: CASSMGRFGEKQYY. The DNA for the CDR3 is TGTGCCAGTAGTATGGGAAGGTTTGGGGAAAAGCAGTACTAC.

The chain combines TRBV15 with TRBJ2-5, with 8 bases aligning to TRBD1. Germline V gene lookup returns CDR1 LNHNV and CDR2 YYDKDF (reference sequence). The CDR3 length is 15 residues. Unmatched junction bases numbered 2, after V lost 0 bases and J lost 2 bases. The DNA for the CDR3 is TGTGCCACCAGCAGAGATGGGGACAGGCAAGAGACCCAGTACTTC. Protein product: CATSRDGDRQETQYF.

This clonotype was recorded many times. The chain couples TRBV5-1 to TRBJ1-1; no clear D. Per the germline V gene, CDR1 is SGHRS and CDR2 is YFSETQ. The CDR3 loop spans 15 amino acids. Trimming shortened V by 5 bases and J by 0 bases, and 14 bases separated the two germline ends. The CDR3 region is CASRALRGMNTEAFF. CDR3 nucleotides: TGCGCCAGCAGAGCCTTGAGAGGCATGAACACTGAAGCTTTCTTT.

About this clonotype: One end of the junction varies from germline; a read error may be responsible. V gene TRBV10-3 combines with J gene TRBJ2-3; D ambiguous. The length of the CDR3 is 14 residues. Germline V CDR1 and CDR2: ENHRY, SYGVKD. The CDR3 reads CATSDLPGPRSQYF. CDR3 in DNA: TGTGCCACCAGTGATTTGCCTGGACCCCGCTCGCAGTATTTT.

This clonotype was seen ten or more times. The chain has TRBV12-3 or TRBV12-4 and TRBJ1-2; D not resolved. The germline V and J ends were trimmed by 4 bases and 0 bases, with 9 bases remaining between them. The CDR3 contains 14 residues. The CDR3 DNA follows: TGTGCCAGCAGTTCCTCTGGTGCTAACTATGGCTACACCTTC. Amino acids: CASSSSGANYGYTF.

With respect to this clonotype: This may come from a read error, since a much larger clone is one base off. CDR3 sequence: CAGSDLPGYEQYF. DNA of the CDR3: TGTGCCGGCAGTGACCTACCAGGCTACGAGCAGTACTTC. V and J are TRBV6-4 and TRBJ2-7; D not resolved. The germline V gene encodes CDR1 MRHNA and CDR2 SNTAGT. This CDR3 is 13 amino acids long.

This clonotype was seen many times. The chain recombines TRBV7-2 with TRBJ1-2, with TRBD1 matching over 7 bases. Looked up from germline, CDR1 is SGHTA and CDR2 is FQGNSA. This CDR3 contains 15 residues. Trimming took 1 base from V and 4 from J; bases not matched to a gene: 6. CDR3 sequence (DNA): TGTGCCAGCAGCTTAGGAGGGGGCCTGGGCTATGGCTACACCTTC. Its protein product is CASSLGGGLGYGYTF.

In this sample, this clonotype turned up many times. The gene calls are TRBV5-4 and TRBJ2-3; 11 bases map to TRBD2. With V trimmed by 4 bases and J by 6 bases, 7 bases remained unmatched. Germline V CDR1 and CDR2: SGHNT, YYREEE (reference sequence). The CDR3 length is 15 residues. The CDR3 loop reads CASSAELAGADTQYF. CDR3 coding DNA: TGTGCCAGCAGCGCCGAACTAGCGGGGGCGGATACGCAGTATTTT.

This clonotype was observed a handful of times. The J gene is TRBJ2-1, the V gene TRBV13; 9 bases fit TRBD2. The CDR3 runs 15 residues. Germline CDR1 reads PRHDT; CDR2 reads FYEKMQ (reference sequence). J lost 5 bases, V lost 3 bases, and 5 bases had no gene match. The DNA for the CDR3 is TGTGCCAGCAGCTTTTTTAGCGGGGGAAACAATGAGCAGTTCTTC. Translation gives CASSFFSGGNNEQFF.

The V gene is TRBV20-1, the J gene TRBJ1-5; weak D call: TRBD1 (6 bases). Germline values: CDR1 DFQATT, CDR2 SNEGSKA (reference sequence). V was cut by 6 bases and J by 2 bases, with 17 bases left in between. CDR3 length: 15 amino acids. CDR3 amino acids: CSAGEGVWGNQPQHF. As DNA, the CDR3 is TGCAGTGCCGGTGAGGGGGTTTGGGGCAATCAGCCCCAGCATTTT.

This clonotype was observed a handful of times. The chain links TRBV14 to TRBJ2-7; D is ambiguous. Trimming cost V 5 bases and J 0 bases, with 17 bases left between them. The CDR3 length is 16 residues. Germline-derived CDR1 and CDR2 are SGHDN and FVKESK. This chain's CDR3 is CASSLASGVSSYEQYF. As DNA, the CDR3 is TGTGCCAGCAGCTTAGCCTCTGGGGTTTCCTCCTACGAGCAGTACTTC.

The chain is built from TRBV25-1 and TRBJ2-3; weak D call: TRBD1 (5 bases). The CDR3 consists of 14 residues. The germline CDR1 and CDR2 sequences are MGHDK and SYGVNS. V lost 3 bases to trimming and J lost 1 base, with 8 bases between them. CDR3 sequence reads: CASSDPTGTDTQYF. CDR3 bases: TGTGCCAGCAGTGACCCGACAGGCACAGATACGCAGTATTTT.

This chain uses TRBV6-1 with TRBJ2-1, with D possibly being TRBD1 (5 bases). The CDR3 spans 16 residues. Germline loops: CDR1 MNHNS, CDR2 SASEGT. The V end was cut by 5 bases, the J end by 8 bases, with 22 bases between. Written as DNA, the CDR3 is TGTGCCAGCAGTTACTACCCCCCTTCGCAGGGCGATGAGCAGTTCTTC. Encoded protein: CASSYYPPSQGDEQFF.

The sample holds many counts of this clonotype. The rearrangement links TRBV5-5 to TRBJ1-2; TRBD1 might be the D (6 bases). The length of the CDR3 is 13 residues. The germline V gene has CDR1 SGHKS and CDR2 YYEKEE (reference sequence). V was clipped by 5 bases and J by 6 bases, with 14 bases between them. The CDR3, as DNA: TGTGCCAGCAGTTGGGGGGCAGTCGATGGCTACACCTTC. Translating it yields CASSWGAVDGYTF.

This clonotype was seen ten or more times. The chain is built from TRBV5-5 and TRBJ2-7; TRBD2 matches 12 bases. Germline-derived CDR1 and CDR2 are SGHKS and YYEKEE (reference sequence). This CDR3 spans 15 amino acids. The V and J ends lost 4 bases and 6 bases, in that order; junction bases with no gene match: 8. CDR3 sequence reads: CASSPLAGGTLEQYF. CDR3 nucleotides: TGTGCCAGCAGCCCACTAGCGGGGGGCACCCTCGAGCAGTACTTC.

This clonotype was counted at least ten times. The CDR3, as DNA: TGTGCCAGCAGCGAGGGGGGGAACGTGTATGATGGCTACACCTTC. The encoded protein is CASSEGGNVYDGYTF. The rearrangement uses TRBV7-2 and TRBJ1-2; a possible D gene is TRBD1 (6 bases). V was pared by 5 bases and J by 6 bases, with 19 bases between. The CDR3 extends over 15 amino acids. Germline assignment: CDR1 SGHTA and CDR2 FQGNSA.

The chain uses TRBV10-3 and TRBJ1-5; D is unresolved. V was clipped by 0 bases and J by 5 bases, with 5 bases between them. The germline gives CDR1 ENHRY, CDR2 SYGVKD. CDR3 length: 13 amino acids. CDR3 DNA sequence: TGTGCCATCAGTGAGTCAGAACATCAGCCCCAGCATTTT. Translating it yields CAISESEHQPQHF.

As for this clonotype: This sequence may be a read error, since a much larger clone differs from it by one base. The chain carries TRBV27 and TRBJ1-6; D unresolved. This CDR3 is 12 amino acids long. Trimming removed 8 bases from V and 6 bases from J, with 8 bases in between. Germline V lookup: CDR1 MNHEY, CDR2 SMNVEV (reference sequence). CDR3 bases: TGTGCCAGCGGTAGGATTAATTCACCCCTCCACTTT. Residues: CASGRINSPLHF.

The chain couples TRBV4-3 to TRBJ2-7, with a tentative D call TRBD2 (6 bases). Germline CDR1 LGHNA, CDR2 YSLEER. The CDR3 totals 14 residues. V lost 0 bases and J lost 3, with 9 bases in between. The CDR3 DNA sequence: TGCGCCAGCAGCCAAGAGGCGGGAAGCTACGAGCAGTACTTC. Amino acid sequence: CASSQEAGSYEQYF.

Concerning this clonotype itself: At one boundary the junction diverges from the germline segment, which might be a read error. The chain is built from TRBV11-2 and TRBJ1-6, with 7 bases matching TRBD1. Germline V lookup: CDR1 SGHAT, CDR2 FQNNGV. The length of the CDR3 is 18 residues. The CDR3 protein is CASSQLTTGVVGNSPLHF. CDR3 bases: TGCGCCAGCAGCCAATTAACAACAGGGGTGGTAGGTAATTCACCCCTCCACTTT.

V is TRBV5-6 and J is TRBJ2-4; 9 positions match TRBD1. Germline V gene sequence: CDR1 SGHDT, CDR2 YYEEEE. Trimming removed 5 bases from V and 1 base from J; junction bases left unmatched: 13. The CDR3 totals 18 residues. The CDR3 sequence is CASSFNVGTGKAKNIQYF. The DNA for the CDR3 is TGTGCCAGCAGTTTTAACGTCGGGACAGGGAAGGCCAAAAACATTCAGTACTTC.

This clonotype appeared many times. The chain uses TRBV2 and TRBJ2-7; 9 positions match TRBD2. Germline V gene sequence: CDR1 SNHLY, CDR2 FYNNEI. V gave up 9 bases and J gave up 0 bases; unmatched junction bases: 3. The CDR3 length is 13 residues. The CDR3 sequence is CASTSGSSYEQYF. CDR3 nucleotide sequence: TGTGCCAGTACTAGCGGGTCCTCCTACGAGCAGTACTTC.

The chain carries TRBV24-1 and TRBJ2-3; perhaps TRBD2 as D (6 bases). Germline V CDR1 and CDR2: KGHDR, SFDVKD. The V gene lost 7 bases and the J gene lost 2 bases, with 9 bases spanning the gap. The CDR3 is 13 amino acids. CDR3 nucleotide sequence: TGTGCCACCAGGGGGACTCCCACAGATACGCAGTATTTT. Translating it yields CATRGTPTDTQYF.

Turning to this clonotype: This could be a read error, since a much larger clone is one nucleotide away. The chain uses TRBV28 and TRBJ1-2; no reliable D call. Germline CDR1 MDHEN, CDR2 SYDVKM. The CDR3 sequence is 14 residues long. V lost 5 bases to trimming and J lost 4 bases, with 14 bases between them. This CDR3 is CASSRLPLGYGYTF. The CDR3 nucleotides read TGTGCCAGCAGTCGGCTGCCCTTGGGCTATGGCTACACCTTC.